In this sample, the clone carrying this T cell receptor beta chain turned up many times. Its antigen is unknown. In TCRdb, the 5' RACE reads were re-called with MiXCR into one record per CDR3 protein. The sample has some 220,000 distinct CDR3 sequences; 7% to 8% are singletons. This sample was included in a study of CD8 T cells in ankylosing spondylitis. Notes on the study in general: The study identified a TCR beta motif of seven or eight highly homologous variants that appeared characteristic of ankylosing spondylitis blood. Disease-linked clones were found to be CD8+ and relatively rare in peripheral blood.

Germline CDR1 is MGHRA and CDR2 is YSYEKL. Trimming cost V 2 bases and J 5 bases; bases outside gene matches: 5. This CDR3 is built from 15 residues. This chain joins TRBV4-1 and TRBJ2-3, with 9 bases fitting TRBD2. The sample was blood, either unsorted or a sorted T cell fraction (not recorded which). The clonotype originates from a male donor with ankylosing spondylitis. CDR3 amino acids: CASSQLAGPGDTQYF. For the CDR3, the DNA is TGCGCCAGCAGCCAACTAGCGGGGCCAGGAGATACGCAGTATTTT.